The entry below describes one T cell receptor beta chain. No antigen is known for it. TCRdb re-analysed the 5' RACE reads in MiXCR, keeping a single row per CDR3 protein. The table shows around 480,000 distinct CDR3 sequences, with 12% to 15% occurring only once. The entry originates in a study of identical twins. Points from the study as a whole: Zero-insertion analyses might be partly confounded by invariant T cells like MAIT and iNKT. The degree of excess twin sharing was weaker in beta out-of-frame sequences.

Germline assignment: CDR1 LGHDT and CDR2 YNNKEL (reference sequence). Trimming cost V 4 bases and J 4 bases; bases outside gene matches: 7. The CDR3 loop spans 17 amino acids. These data were also filed under a second study, of yellow fever vaccine responses in identical twins.

Sequenced material: CD4+ T cells sorted from blood. This TCR derives from a woman aged 18-29 years in good health. This chain links TRBV3-1 with TRBJ2-3; TRBD2 agrees at 14 bases. CDR3 residues: CASSLGTSGSRPDTQYF. In nucleotides, the CDR3 is TGTGCCAGCAGCCTTGGGACTAGCGGGAGCCGCCCAGATACGCAGTATTTT.